Sequencing of this TCR beta chain was carried out in a study of human T cells and chemical hapten exposure. Study in general: Patients having alopecia areata, totalis or universalis were mostly female. Study-wide findings and caveats: Following DPC sensitization, TCRs present above 1 in 1000 frequency showed no change.

Time point meaning: patch test 2, 6 weeks after DPC sensitization. Documented treatment: therapeutic diphenylcyclopropenone sensitization with weekly scalp DPC. Alopecia patients deemed DPC-suitable, aged 18 to 70, excluding pregnancy. In TCRdb, the RACE reads were re-called with MiXCR into one record per CDR3 protein. The table has 80,000 to 95,000 distinct CDR3 sequences, 11% seen once. This CDR3 has 14 residues. From germline, CDR1 is SGHRS and CDR2 YFSETQ. V was shortened by 3 bases and J by 2 bases, with 9 bases between the two germline ends. This clonotype came up a few times. Antigen: not known. The sequence was obtained from a man aged 35-49 years with alopecia areata. Some clones in this sample may be carry-over from other donors' samples. V is TRBV5-1 and J is TRBJ1-5; the D gene is possibly TRBD1 (5 bases). The sample in question was whole blood, obtained in connection with sensitization to the hapten diphenylcyclopropenone (DPC). The chain's CDR3 is CASSSGGGNQPQHF. CDR3 nucleotides: TGCGCCAGCAGCTCGGGGGGAGGCAATCAGCCCCAGCATTTT.